This TCR beta chain appears in the sequencing data of a study of T cell changes during pregnancy in multiple sclerosis. Germline-derived CDR1 and CDR2 are SGHNT and YYREEE (reference sequence). CDR3 length equals 14 residues. Trimming cost V 3 bases and J 1 base; bases outside gene matches: 1. The protocol was immunoSEQ multiplex PCR, while the TCRdb copy is restricted to in-frame clones and leaves out a portion. Among roughly 35,000 clones listed, around 93% were seen once. This material consisted of CD4+ T cells from peripheral blood mononuclear cells, taken in the third trimester of pregnancy. This TCR was recovered from a female donor in good health, enrolled as a control in a pregnancy study. This chain connects TRBV5-4 to TRBJ2-3; 8 bases are shared with TRBD1. The CDR3 is CASSWGQGTDTQYF. The CDR3 DNA sequence: TGTGCCAGCAGCTGGGGACAGGGCACAGATACGCAGTATTTT.